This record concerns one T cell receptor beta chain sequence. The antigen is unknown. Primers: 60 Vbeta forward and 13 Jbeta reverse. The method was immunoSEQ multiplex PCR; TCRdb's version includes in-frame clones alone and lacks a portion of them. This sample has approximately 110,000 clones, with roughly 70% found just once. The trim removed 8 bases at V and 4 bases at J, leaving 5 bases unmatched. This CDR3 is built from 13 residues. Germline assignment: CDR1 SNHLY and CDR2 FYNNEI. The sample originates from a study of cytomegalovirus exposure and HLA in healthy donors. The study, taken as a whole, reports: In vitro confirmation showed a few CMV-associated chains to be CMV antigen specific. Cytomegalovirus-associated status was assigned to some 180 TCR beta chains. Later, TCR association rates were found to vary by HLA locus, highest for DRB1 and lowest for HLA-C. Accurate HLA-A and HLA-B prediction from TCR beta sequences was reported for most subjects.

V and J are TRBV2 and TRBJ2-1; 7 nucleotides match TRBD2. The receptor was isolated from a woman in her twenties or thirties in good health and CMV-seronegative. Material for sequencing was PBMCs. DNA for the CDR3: TGTGCCAGCCAAGCGGGGTCATACAATGAGCAGTTCTTC. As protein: CASQAGSYNEQFF. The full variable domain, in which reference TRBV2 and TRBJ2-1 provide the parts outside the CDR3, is EPEVTQTPSHQVTQMGQEVILRCVPISNHLYFYWYRQILGQKVEFLVSFYNNEISEKSEIFDDQFSVERPDGSNFTLKIRSTKLEDSAMYFCASQAGSYNEQFFGPGTRLTVL.